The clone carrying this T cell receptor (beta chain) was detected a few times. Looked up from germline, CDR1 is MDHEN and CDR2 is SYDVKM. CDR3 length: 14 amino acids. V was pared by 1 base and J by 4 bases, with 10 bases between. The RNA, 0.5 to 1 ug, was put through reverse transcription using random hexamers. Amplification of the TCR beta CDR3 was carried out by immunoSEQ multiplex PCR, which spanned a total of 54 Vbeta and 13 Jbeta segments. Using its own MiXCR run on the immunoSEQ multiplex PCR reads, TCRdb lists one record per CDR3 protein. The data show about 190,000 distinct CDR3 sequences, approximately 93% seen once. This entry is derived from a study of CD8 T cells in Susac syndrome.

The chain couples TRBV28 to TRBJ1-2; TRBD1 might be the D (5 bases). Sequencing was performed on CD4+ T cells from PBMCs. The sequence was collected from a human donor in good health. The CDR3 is CASSLSGTTYGYTF. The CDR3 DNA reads TGTGCCAGCAGTTTATCCGGGACTACCTATGGCTACACCTTC.